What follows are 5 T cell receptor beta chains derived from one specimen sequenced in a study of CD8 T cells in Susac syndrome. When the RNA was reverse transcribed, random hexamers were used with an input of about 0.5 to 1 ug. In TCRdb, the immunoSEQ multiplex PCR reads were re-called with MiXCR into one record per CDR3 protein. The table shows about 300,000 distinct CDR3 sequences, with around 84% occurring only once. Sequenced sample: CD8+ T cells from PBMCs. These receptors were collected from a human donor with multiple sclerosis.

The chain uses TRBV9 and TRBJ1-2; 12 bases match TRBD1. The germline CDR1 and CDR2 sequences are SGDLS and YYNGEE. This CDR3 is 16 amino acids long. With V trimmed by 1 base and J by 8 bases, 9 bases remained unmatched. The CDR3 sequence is CASSVSGTGGEEGYTF. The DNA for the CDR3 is TGTGCCAGCAGCGTATCCGGGACAGGGGGCGAAGAAGGCTACACCTTC.

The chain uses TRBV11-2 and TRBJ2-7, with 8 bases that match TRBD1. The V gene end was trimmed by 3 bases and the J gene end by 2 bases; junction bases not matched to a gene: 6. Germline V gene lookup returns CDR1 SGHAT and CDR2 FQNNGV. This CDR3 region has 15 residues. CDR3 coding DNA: TGTGCCAGCAGCTTCGAGACAGGGGCCACCTACGAGCAGTACTTC. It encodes CASSFETGATYEQYF.

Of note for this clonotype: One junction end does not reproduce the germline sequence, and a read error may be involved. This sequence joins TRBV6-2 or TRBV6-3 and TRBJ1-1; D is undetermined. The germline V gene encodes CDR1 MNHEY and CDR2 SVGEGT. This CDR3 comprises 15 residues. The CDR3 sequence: CASSYGGSPYTEVFF. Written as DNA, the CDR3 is TGTGCCAGCAGTTACGGCGGCAGCCCGTACACTGAAGTTTTCTTT.

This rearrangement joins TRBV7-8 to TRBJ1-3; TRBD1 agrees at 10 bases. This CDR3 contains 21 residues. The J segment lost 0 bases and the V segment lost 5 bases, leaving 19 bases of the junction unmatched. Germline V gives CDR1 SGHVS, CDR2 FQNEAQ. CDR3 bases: TGTGCCAGCAGCCCGGGCGGGTTTAGGGACAGGGGCCCCCGCTCTGGAAACACCATATATTTT. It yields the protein CASSPGGFRDRGPRSGNTIYF.

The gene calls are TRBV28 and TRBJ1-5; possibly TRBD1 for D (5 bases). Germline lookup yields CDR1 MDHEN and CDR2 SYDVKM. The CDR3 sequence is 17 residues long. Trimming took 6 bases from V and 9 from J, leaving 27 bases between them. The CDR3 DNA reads TGTGCCAGCAGCCTACCTCCCCGATACAGGTTTTGGCGGCCCCAGCATTTT. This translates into CASSLPPRYRFWRPQHF. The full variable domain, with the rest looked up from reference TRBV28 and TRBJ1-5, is DVKVTQSSRYLVKRTGEKVFLECVQDMDHENMFWYRQDPGLGLRLIYFSYDVKMKEKGDIPEGYSVSREKKERFSLILESASTNQTSMYLCASSLPPRYRFWRPQHFGDGTRLSIL.